These 32 T cell receptor beta chains were all obtained from the same sample, sequenced in a study of T cells in localized non-small cell lung cancer. Measured with immunoSEQ multiplex PCR; TCRdb has only the in-frame clones, and not every one. There are around 15,000 clones in the sample; 85% occur only once, and about 24% lies in the top ten. The sequencing used peripheral blood, collected before any cancer treatment. Receptors originate from a male donor at least 60 years old with stage I lung adenocarcinoma.

This clone has just one count. The chain recombines TRBV7-8 with TRBJ1-6; TRBD1 might be the D (5 bases). This CDR3 contains 16 residues. Germline CDR1 reads SGHVS; CDR2 reads FQNEAQ. Trimming took off 1 base at V and 4 bases at J, with 11 bases between the two ends. CDR3 residues: CASSLGFAGYNSPLHF. The CDR3 DNA reads TGTGCCAGCAGCTTAGGTTTTGCAGGGTATAATTCACCCCTCCACTTT. Filled out from reference TRBV7-8 and TRBJ1-6, the complete variable domain reads GAGVSQSPRYKVAKRGQDVALRCDPISGHVSLFWYQQALGQGPEFLTYFQNEAQLDKSGLPSDRFFAERPEGSVSTLKIQRTQQEDSAVYLCASSLGFAGYNSPLHFGNGTRLTVT.

This clone turned up a few times. The chain uses TRBV10-3 and TRBJ2-7; 11 nucleotides line up with TRBD2. This CDR3 has 14 amino acids. Germline V CDR1 and CDR2: ENHRY, SYGVKD. Losses at the gene ends were 11 bases for V and 9 bases for J; bases not matched to a gene: 15. The CDR3 sequence is CAASEGGLAAPQYF. The CDR3 DNA is TGTGCCGCCTCCGAGGGGGGACTAGCGGCCCCGCAGTACTTC.

J is TRBJ2-7 and V is TRBV19; D is uncertain. The V end was cut by 3 bases, the J end by 3 bases, with 9 bases between. Germline CDR1 reads LNHDA; CDR2 reads SQIVND (reference sequence). This CDR3 has 13 residues. CDR3 in DNA: TGTGCCAGTAGTATCGGGCAGAACTACGAGCAGTACTTC. Protein sequence: CASSIGQNYEQYF.

This rearrangement joins TRBV2 to TRBJ2-4; D possibly corresponds to TRBD1 (5 bases). Trimming removed 7 bases from V and 8 bases from J, with 12 bases in between. Per the germline V gene, CDR1 is SNHLY and CDR2 is FYNNEI. This CDR3 is built from 12 residues. Written as DNA, the CDR3 is TGTGCCAGCACCCCGGACATAGACATTCAGTACTTC. Translating it yields CASTPDIDIQYF.

This chain connects TRBV28 to TRBJ2-1, with 7 nucleotides matching TRBD2. The CDR3 is made up of 22 amino acids. Germline CDR1 MDHEN, CDR2 SYDVKM. V trimming: 8 bases; J trimming: 0 bases; junction bases outside the gene matches: 28. CDR3 coding DNA: TGTGCCAGCCACTCTCCGGGGTCATCAAGGGATAGCGGGCATAGCTCCTACAATGAGCAGTTCTTC. Its protein product is CASHSPGSSRDSGHSSYNEQFF. Combining the CDR3 with reference TRBV28 and TRBJ2-1 gives the whole variable domain DVKVTQSSRYLVKRTGEKVFLECVQDMDHENMFWYRQDPGLGLRLIYFSYDVKMKEKGDIPEGYSVSREKKERFSLILESASTNQTSMYLCASHSPGSSRDSGHSSYNEQFFGPGTRLTVL.

The V gene is TRBV10-3, the J gene TRBJ2-3; 8 nucleotides agree with TRBD2. The CDR3 is made up of 15 amino acids. The junction had 8 bases not matched to a gene; V was cut back by 4 bases and J by 5 bases. Germline V lookup: CDR1 ENHRY, CDR2 SYGVKD. CDR3 sequence (DNA): TGTGCCATCAGTGCTACGCGGGGGGCCATAGATACGCAGTATTTT. Translated, it gives CAISATRGAIDTQYF.

This clone was seen only once. This chain connects TRBV7-8 to TRBJ1-6, with 10 bases matching TRBD1. The germline gives CDR1 SGHVS, CDR2 FQNEAQ. The junction had 6 bases not matched to a gene; V was cut back by 1 base and J by 9 bases. There are 16 residues in the CDR3. CDR3 DNA: TGTGCCAGCAGCTTAGAAGACAGGGGGCGAAGTTCACCCCTCCACTTT. This encodes CASSLEDRGRSSPLHF.

The CDR3 nucleotides read TGTGCCAGCAGTGGCGACAGGGGGCTCAACGAGCAGTACTTC. Its protein product is CASSGDRGLNEQYF. This sequence joins TRBV2 and TRBJ2-7, with 10 bases that match TRBD1. After removal of 4 bases from V and 5 bases from J, the junction contained 5 bases not matched to a gene. Per the germline V gene, CDR1 is SNHLY and CDR2 is FYNNEI. The CDR3 extends over 14 amino acids.

J is TRBJ1-5 and V is TRBV4-2, with TRBD1 as a possible D gene (5 bases). Trimming removed 0 bases from V and 9 bases from J, with 15 bases in between. Germline V gene data show CDR1 as LGHNA and CDR2 as YNFKEQ. CDR3 size: 15 residues. CDR3 DNA: TGTGCCAGCAGCCAAGATTGGGACTCCCTGAGGCCCCAGCATTTT. Translating gives CASSQDWDSLRPQHF.

The chain links TRBV6-1 to TRBJ2-2; D ambiguous. Germline V gene sequence: CDR1 MNHNS, CDR2 SASEGT. The CDR3 has 15 residues. Trimming shortened V by 1 base and J by 7 bases, and 13 bases separated the two germline ends. The CDR3 nucleotides read TGTGCCAGCAGTGAAGTTAACTTTTGGGGCGGGGAGCTGTTTTTT. Translated: CASSEVNFWGGELFF.

The chain joins TRBV9 to TRBJ2-1; 8 bases match TRBD2. J was trimmed by 5 bases and V by 3 bases; bases with no gene match: 7. This CDR3 comprises 15 residues. CDR1 is SGDLS and CDR2 is YYNGEE in the germline V gene. The CDR3 sequence: CASSAGTRENNEQFF. The CDR3 DNA is TGTGCCAGCAGCGCCGGGACTAGAGAAAACAATGAGCAGTTCTTC.

The gene calls are TRBV29-1 and TRBJ2-1; 9 nucleotides line up with TRBD1. CDR1 is SQVTM and CDR2 is ANQGSEA in the germline V gene. The CDR3 loop spans 14 amino acids. J gave up 6 bases and V 2 bases, and 5 bases lay outside the gene matches. CDR3 protein: CSVETDRGVNEQFF. In DNA, the CDR3 is TGCAGCGTTGAAACGGACAGGGGTGTCAATGAGCAGTTCTTC.

The rearrangement uses TRBV19 and TRBJ1-2; 7 bases are shared with TRBD1. Looked up from germline, CDR1 is LNHDA and CDR2 is SQIVND (reference sequence). Unmatched junction bases numbered 11, after V lost 10 bases and J lost 3 bases. The length of the CDR3 is 14 residues. CDR3 sequence: CATSRQGRDYGYTF. The DNA of the CDR3 is TGTGCCACCTCAAGACAGGGACGAGACTATGGCTACACCTTC.

The rearrangement joins TRBV9 to TRBJ2-3; D ambiguous. CDR3 size: 15 residues. V dropped 4 bases and J dropped 2 bases, with 14 bases sitting between them. CDR1 is SGDLS, CDR2 YYNGEE, per germline. CDR3 region: CASSPHTSTTDTQYF. CDR3 DNA: TGTGCCAGCAGCCCTCACACCTCTACCACAGATACGCAGTATTTT.

This sequence joins TRBV7-9 and TRBJ2-7, with D perhaps TRBD1 (5 bases). The CDR3 covers 14 residues. V dropped 6 bases and J dropped 7 bases, with 19 bases sitting between them. CDR1 and CDR2 (germline): SEHNR, FQNEAQ (reference sequence). CDR3 amino acids: CASSSPTAPWEQYF. CDR3 in DNA: TGTGCCAGCAGTTCCCCGACAGCGCCATGGGAGCAGTACTTC.

V usage is TRBV28 and J usage is TRBJ2-7; 10 bases agree with TRBD1. CDR1 and CDR2 from the germline V gene are MDHEN and SYDVKM. This CDR3 has 13 residues. The trim removed 9 bases at V and 3 bases at J, leaving 5 bases unmatched. This CDR3 reads CASRTGGGYEQYF. The DNA for the CDR3 is TGTGCCAGTAGGACAGGGGGAGGCTACGAGCAGTACTTC.

This clone has a handful of counts. J is TRBJ1-6 and V is TRBV30; D is undetermined. Trimming left V 2 bases short and J 9 bases short, with 8 bases between. The CDR3 sequence is 12 residues long. Per germline, CDR1 GTSNPN and CDR2 SVGIG (reference sequence). In DNA, the CDR3 is TGTGCCTGGAGTAGGACCGTTTCACCCCTCCACTTT. Encoded protein: CAWSRTVSPLHF. Based on the CDR3 plus reference TRBV30 and TRBJ1-6, the full variable domain is SQTIHQWPATLVQPVGSPLSLECTVEGTSNPNLYWYRQAAGRGLQLLFYSVGIGQISSEVPQNLSASRPQDRQFILSSKKLLLSDSGFYLCAWSRTVSPLHFGNGTRLTVT.

The chain uses TRBV2 and TRBJ1-1; no reliable D call. Germline lookup yields CDR1 SNHLY and CDR2 FYNNEI. CDR3 length: 18 amino acids. Trimming cost V 3 bases and J 4 bases, with 24 bases left between them. The CDR3 nucleotides read TGTGCCAGCAGTGATTCAGGCGTCGCCACTCCTCGGGGCACTGAAGCTTTCTTT. Its protein is CASSDSGVATPRGTEAFF. The full variable domain, its missing parts supplied by reference TRBV2 and TRBJ1-1, is EPEVTQTPSHQVTQMGQEVILRCVPISNHLYFYWYRQILGQKVEFLVSFYNNEISEKSEIFDDQFSVERPDGSNFTLKIRSTKLEDSAMYFCASSDSGVATPRGTEAFFGQGTRLTVV.

The chain joins TRBV15 to TRBJ1-1; D possibly corresponds to TRBD1 (5 bases). This CDR3 has 14 residues. The ends were cut back, 1 base at V and 8 bases at J, with 14 bases in the middle. Looked up from germline, CDR1 is LNHNV and CDR2 is YYDKDF (reference sequence). The CDR3 nucleotides are TGTGCCACCAGCAGAGGGGGCCTGAATGAAGAAGCTTTCTTT. It specifies CATSRGGLNEEAFF. The full variable domain, its missing parts supplied by reference TRBV15 and TRBJ1-1, is DAMVIQNPRYQVTQFGKPVTLSCSQTLNHNVMYWYQQKSSQAPKLLFHYYDKDFNNEADTPDNFQSRRPNTSFCFLDIRSPGLGDTAMYLCATSRGGLNEEAFFGQGTRLTVV.

The chain employs TRBV7-2 and TRBJ1-5; 8 nucleotides agree with TRBD1. The CDR3 runs 15 residues. Trimming cost V 5 bases and J 5 bases; bases outside gene matches: 8. Germline V lookup: CDR1 SGHTA, CDR2 FQGNSA. The CDR3 spells CASSGRSGGDQPQHF. CDR3 bases: TGTGCCAGCAGCGGGAGATCAGGGGGCGATCAGCCCCAGCATTTT.

The V gene is TRBV2, the J gene TRBJ2-1, with 13 bases matching TRBD2. The CDR3 is made up of 17 amino acids. With V trimmed by 10 bases and J by 2 bases, 11 bases remained unmatched. Per the germline V gene, CDR1 is SNHLY and CDR2 is FYNNEI. CDR3 coding DNA: TGTGCCACCAACGGACTAGCGGGAGTTAATGCCTACAATGAGCAGTTCTTC. Residues: CATNGLAGVNAYNEQFF.

This chain uses TRBV27 with TRBJ1-1; TRBD1 matches 7 bases. Germline CDR1 MNHEY, CDR2 SMNVEV (reference sequence). The length of the CDR3 is 13 residues. V lost 8 bases, J lost 0 bases, and 3 bases stayed unmatched. The CDR3 reads CASRRGMNTEAFF. CDR3 sequence (DNA): TGTGCCAGCCGCAGGGGGATGAACACTGAAGCTTTCTTT.

The chain combines TRBV28 with TRBJ2-7, with D possibly being TRBD2 (6 bases). Per germline, CDR1 MDHEN and CDR2 SYDVKM. The CDR3 is made up of 14 amino acids. Trimming removed 3 bases from V and 3 bases from J, with 12 bases in between. Written as DNA, the CDR3 is TGTGCCAGCAGTTTCACGGGACTCAACTACGAGCAGTACTTC. The encoded protein is CASSFTGLNYEQYF. Full variable domain (outside the CDR3, taken from reference TRBV28 and TRBJ2-7): DVKVTQSSRYLVKRTGEKVFLECVQDMDHENMFWYRQDPGLGLRLIYFSYDVKMKEKGDIPEGYSVSREKKERFSLILESASTNQTSMYLCASSFTGLNYEQYFGPGTRLTVT.

This clone was recorded once. The J gene is TRBJ1-6, the V gene TRBV2; no clear D gene. Germline V gives CDR1 SNHLY, CDR2 FYNNEI. V shed 2 bases and J shed 10 bases, with 9 bases lying between them. The length of the CDR3 is 13 residues. The CDR3 nucleotides are TGTGCCAGCAGTGAACTAAGGGAATCACCCCTCCACTTT. It codes for CASSELRESPLHF.

The chain is built from TRBV6-1 and TRBJ2-1, with 8 bases that match TRBD2. V was clipped by 4 bases and J by 1 base; unmatched bases: 6. There are 16 residues in the CDR3. The germline V gene encodes CDR1 MNHNS and CDR2 SASEGT. CDR3 nucleotides: TGTGCCAGCAGTGTCGAGGGCGGGGGGTCCTACAATGAGCAGTTCTTC. The encoded protein is CASSVEGGGSYNEQFF.

V and J are TRBV27 and TRBJ1-1; tentative D call: TRBD1 (5 bases). CDR1 and CDR2 from the germline V gene are MNHEY and SMNVEV (reference sequence). The V and J ends lost 4 bases and 4 bases respectively, with 10 bases between them. The CDR3 length is 13 residues. The CDR3 sequence is CASSSWGGTEAFF. In DNA, the CDR3 is TGTGCCAGCAGTTCCTGGGGGGGCACTGAAGCTTTCTTT.

V usage is TRBV6-6 and J usage is TRBJ2-5; D perhaps matches TRBD2 (6 bases). Germline loops: CDR1 MNHNY, CDR2 SVGAGI (reference sequence). CDR3 length: 15 amino acids. V was trimmed by 5 bases and J by 5 bases, leaving 18 bases between them. CDR3 amino acids: CASSNLGTPGETQYF. The CDR3 bases are TGTGCCAGCAGTAATCTCGGGACTCCCGGGGAGACCCAGTACTTC.

Here the CDR3 DNA reads TGTGCCAGTACCCTTAGCGACACAGATACGCAGTATTTT. Amino acids: CASTLSDTDTQYF. This sequence joins TRBV19 and TRBJ2-3; D perhaps matches TRBD2 (5 bases). Germline CDR1 and CDR2: LNHDA and SQIVND (reference sequence). V shed 7 bases and J shed 2 bases, with 10 bases lying between them. CDR3 length: 13 residues.

The CDR3 sequence: CASSLETRGLNRGYTF. The CDR3 DNA reads as TGTGCCAGCAGCTTAGAAACCCGGGGGCTTAATCGAGGCTACACCTTC. The chain couples TRBV13 to TRBJ1-2; D is possibly TRBD1 (6 bases). CDR3 size: 16 residues. Per the germline V gene, CDR1 is PRHDT and CDR2 is FYEKMQ (reference sequence). Trimming removed 1 base at V and 8 bases at J, with 20 bases between.

This sequence joins TRBV4-1 and TRBJ2-1; TRBD1 aligns across 10 bases. V lost 6 bases to trimming and J lost 6 bases; unmatched junction nucleotides: 5. Germline V gene sequence: CDR1 MGHRA, CDR2 YSYEKL. The CDR3 totals 14 residues. This CDR3 is CASRGRTGGNEQFF. DNA for the CDR3: TGCGCCAGCAGGGGAAGGACAGGGGGCAATGAGCAGTTCTTC.

The chain combines TRBV5-4 with TRBJ2-5; 9 bases are a match to TRBD1. Trimming took 4 bases from V and 4 from J; bases not matched to a gene: 8. Germline V gene data show CDR1 as SGHNT and CDR2 as YYREEE (reference sequence). The CDR3 loop spans 15 amino acids. The CDR3 DNA reads TGTGCCAGCAGCCGAAGGACAGGGGAGTTAGAGACCCAGTACTTC. It codes for CASSRRTGELETQYF.

This chain uses TRBV7-9 with TRBJ2-2; 11 bases fit TRBD2. Per the germline V gene, CDR1 is SEHNR and CDR2 is FQNEAQ (reference sequence). The CDR3 is made up of 15 amino acids. Trimming cost V 7 bases and J 5 bases; bases outside gene matches: 6. In DNA, the CDR3 is TGTGCCAGCACCATGGGACTAGCGGCTACCGGGGAGCTGTTTTTT. It translates to CASTMGLAATGELFF.